The rows below give T cell receptor beta chains drawn from one sample of a study of control samples from healthy donors and cancer patients. The method was immunoSEQ multiplex PCR; TCRdb's version includes in-frame clones alone and lacks a portion of them. The table includes some 15,000 clones, over 70% detected once. The sample comprised PBMCs. The receptor set was obtained from a woman aged 70-85 years with colorectal cancer. Each CDR3 is given with its conserved first and last residue. A D gene is named only where the DNA matches it firmly. The listing skips clone size in some rows; elsewhere it reads once, few, many or a size class.

TRBD2 . TRBJ2-5 TRBV4-2 TGTGCCAGCAGCCAAAGTTCGCTAGCGGGGCAAGAGACCCAGTACTTC CASSQSSLAGQETQYF
TRBD1 . TRBJ1-1 TRBV4-3 TGCGCCAGCAGCCAGAGGACAGGGGACACTGAAGCTTTCTTT CASSQRTGDTEAFF
TRBD1 . TRBJ1-1 TRBV29-1 TGCAGCGCTCCCGGGACAGGGGGCACTGAAGCTTTCTTT CSAPGTGGTEAFF
TRBD1 . TRBJ2-7 TRBV30 TGTGCCTGGAGTGTACAGGGGGCCTACGAGCAGTACTTC CAWSVQGAYEQYF
. . TRBJ1-5 TRBV6-6 TGTGCCAGCACCCACCATGAAGGCAATCAGCCCCAGCATTTT CASTHHEGNQPQHF
TRBD2 . TRBJ2-1 TRBV7-6 TGTGCCAGCAGCTTGCCGGCAGCGGGAGGTGAGCAGTTCTTC CASSLPAAGGEQFF
. . TRBJ2-7 TRBV21-1 TGTGCCAGCAGCAAAGACCCTAGCGGGGTTCGCTCCTACGAGCAGTACTTC CASSKDPSGVRSYEQYF
. once TRBJ1-1 TRBV2 TGTGCCAGCAGTGAGATGCCCCAGATGAACACTGAAGCTTTCTTT CASSEMPQMNTEAFF
TRBD1 . TRBJ1-1 TRBV9 TGTGCCAGCAGCCGTGGGACAGGGAACACTGAAGCTTTCTTT CASSRGTGNTEAFF
. . TRBJ2-7 TRBV5-6 TGTGCCAGCAACCCGTGGGGGGCCTACGAGCAGTACTTC CASNPWGAYEQYF
. . TRBJ2-1 TRBV6-5 TGTGCCAGCAGTTCCCCGGGGGCTGGGGTGCAGTTCTTC CASSSPGAGVQFF
TRBD1 . TRBJ1-1 TRBV5-5 TGTGCCAGCAGCCCTTACACAGGGGATACTGAAGCTTTCTTT CASSPYTGDTEAFF
TRBD1 . TRBJ2-1 TRBV7-9 TGTGCCAGCAGCGCGGACAGGGGGGCTATTAGGGATGAGCAGTTCTTC CASSADRGAIRDEQFF
. . TRBJ1-2 TRBV5-1 TGCGCCAGCAGCTTGAACCAGGGTCTGTCCTATGGCTACACCTTC CASSLNQGLSYGYTF
. . TRBJ1-4 TRBV5-6 TGTGCCAGCAGCTTGACAGGGAGGTATGAAAAACTGTTTTTT CASSLTGRYEKLFF
TRBD2 . TRBJ2-1 TRBV9 TGTGCCAGCAGCGTAGGGGGGACTAGCCCCTCCTACAATGAGCAGTTCTTC CASSVGGTSPSYNEQFF
. . TRBJ1-3 TRBV4-2 TGTGCCAGCAGCCAAAACCCGAGCTCTGGAAACACCATATATTTT CASSQNPSSGNTIYF
. . TRBJ1-2 TRBV5-4 TGTGCCAGCAGCTTATATGGCACCGGTAGGGCTAACTATGGCTACACCTTC CASSLYGTGRANYGYTF
TRBD1 . TRBJ1-1 TRBV4-2 TGTGCCAGCAGCCAGTCTCTTGGAGGACAGGGGGCGGCTTTCTTT CASSQSLGGQGAAFF
. . TRBJ2-7 TRBV7-8 TGTGCCAGCAGCTTAGGCCCCAGGGGTTCCCGGACGAGGGAGGACTACGAGCAGTACTTC CASSLGPRGSRTREDYEQYF
. . TRBJ2-5 TRBV18 TGTGCCAGCTCACCACCGATGCAGGGGGAGACCCAGTACTTC CASSPPMQGETQYF
. . TRBJ2-1 TRBV19 TGTGCCAGTAGTACTCTAGCCGAAGGGAATGAGCAGTTCTTC CASSTLAEGNEQFF
TRBD1 . TRBJ1-1 TRBV28 TGTGCCAGCAGTTTAGGACAGGGGAACACTGAAGCTTTCTTT CASSLGQGNTEAFF
TRBD1 . TRBJ2-2 TRBV7-8 TGTGCCAGCAGCTTATTATCCGGGACAGCCACCGGGGAGCTGTTTTTT CASSLLSGTATGELFF
TRBD2 . TRBJ2-7 TRBV9 TGTGCCAGCAGTCGATCTAGCGGTTACGAGCAGTACTTC CASSRSSGYEQYF
. . TRBJ2-5 TRBV4-2 TGTGCCAGCAGCCCCGGGACCTACGGGGAGACCCAGTACTTC CASSPGTYGETQYF
TRBD1 . TRBJ1-3 TRBV4-3 TGCGCCAGCAGCCAAGAGGACAGGGGAATCTCTGGAAACACCATATATTTT CASSQEDRGISGNTIYF
TRBD1 . TRBJ2-2 TRBV19 TGTGCCAGTATAAAGGGGGCGGGGAACACCGGGGAGCTGTTTTTT CASIKGAGNTGELFF
. once TRBJ2-2 TRBV7-6 TGTGCCAGCAGCCTAAATCTAGGGCGGGGACGAACCGGGGAGCTGTTTTTT CASSLNLGRGRTGELFF
. . TRBJ2-7 TRBV29-1 TGCAGCGTCAGCGGGACAACAGCCTACGAGCAGTACTTC CSVSGTTAYEQYF
. . TRBJ1-6 TRBV2 TGTGCCAGCTCCGCTGGGCGGGAGGATTCACCCCTCCACTTT CASSAGREDSPLHF
. . TRBJ2-1 TRBV7-3 TGTGCCAGCAGCCGAGGGACCAGTTGGGGTGAGCAGTTCTTC CASSRGTSWGEQFF
TRBD1 . TRBJ1-2 TRBV30 TGTGCCTGGAGCGACGGGACAGACTATGGCTACACCTTC CAWSDGTDYGYTF
. . TRBJ2-5 TRBV5-6 TGTGCCAGCAGCTCCTCTAGGGTGGAGACCCAGTACTTC CASSSSRVETQYF
. few TRBJ1-3 TRBV6-1 TGTGCCAGCAGTGATCCCGATCTTTTACAGGGAAGACACTCTGGAAACACCATATATTTT CASSDPDLLQGRHSGNTIYF
TRBD1 once TRBJ1-6 TRBV24-1 TGTGCCACCAGTGATCGGGACAGGGCTAATTCACCCCTCCACTTT CATSDRDRANSPLHF
TRBD2 large TRBJ2-2 TRBV29-1 TGCAGCGTTGAATTTCTAGCGGACACCGGGGAGCTGTTTTTT CSVEFLADTGELFF
. . TRBJ1-2 TRBV5-6 TGTGCCAGCAGCTTGGGACAGAACTATGGCTACACCTTC CASSLGQNYGYTF
. . TRBJ2-4 TRBV18 TGTGCCAGCTCACCCTCGGGACCGAACACAGCCAAAAACATTCAGTACTTC CASSPSGPNTAKNIQYF
TRBD1 . TRBJ1-4 TRBV6-1 TGTGCCAGCAGTGAAAAGGGGCAGGGGGTGAAGCATGAAAAACTGTTTTTT CASSEKGQGVKHEKLFF
. . TRBJ2-2 TRBV5-1 TGCGCCAGCAGCTTGAACTCCGGGGAGCTGTTTTTT CASSLNSGELFF
. once TRBJ2-3 TRBV9 TGTGTCAGCAGCGTACAAGACTTGACAGATACGCAGTATTTT CVSSVQDLTDTQYF
TRBD2 . TRBJ2-3 TRBV7-8 TGTGCCAGCAGCTTACCGTACCGGGGGGGCCCCACCACAGATACGCAGTATTTT CASSLPYRGGPTTDTQYF
. . TRBJ2-5 TRBV6-4 TGTGCCAGCCGACTAAACCAAGAGACCCAGTACTTC CASRLNQETQYF
. . TRBJ1-3 TRBV2 TGTGCCAGCAGACCCCCTTGGGACAAGAGCTCTGGAAACACCATATATTTT CASRPPWDKSSGNTIYF
TRBD1 few TRBJ2-7 TRBV10-3 TGTGCCACCGGACAGGAACTCTACGAGCAGTACTTC CATGQELYEQYF
. . TRBJ1-6 TRBV2 TGTGCCAGCAGTGATTCAAGAGCAGGAGTCTATAATTCACCCCTCCACTTT CASSDSRAGVYNSPLHF
TRBD2 . TRBJ2-5 TRBV6-5 TGTGCCAGCACCCGGACGGGAGGTCAGACCCAGTACTTC CASTRTGGQTQYF
. once TRBJ1-2 TRBV6-1 TGTGCCAGCAGTGAAGCGCGCAGCTCTAACTATGGCTACACCTTC CASSEARSSNYGYTF
. . TRBJ2-3 TRBV24-1 TGTGCCACGGGGCAGCCCGGCACAGATACGCAGTATTTT CATGQPGTDTQYF
TRBD2 . TRBJ2-1 TRBV3-1/TRBV3-2 TGTGCCAGCAGCCCCCTGCCAGCGGGGGGGCGAAATGAGCAGTTCTTC CASSPLPAGGRNEQFF
. . TRBJ1-1 TRBV6-1 TGTGCCAGCAGTGAACAGGGAAGAACTGAAGCTTTCTTT CASSEQGRTEAFF
TRBD1 . TRBJ1-2 TRBV6-1 TGTGCCAGCAGTGAAGGACTAGCACAGGGGGACTATGGCTACACCTTC CASSEGLAQGDYGYTF
. . TRBJ2-2 TRBV9 TGTGCCAGCAGCGAGGGTGGGTCAATCGGGACCGGGGAGCTGTTTTTT CASSEGGSIGTGELFF